This T cell receptor beta chain comes out of a study of blood T cell repertoires in COVID-19. Study-wide background: Some COVID-19 samples were acute and others convalescent; all came from the United States, Italy and Spain.

V dropped 0 bases and J dropped 9; count of bases not matched to a gene: 13. Germline V CDR1 and CDR2: SGHRS, YFSETQ. There are 16 residues in the CDR3. Participants had their cohort set by participant-reported clinical history. Authors' processing steps: Scientists estimated how many nucleated cells there were by amplifying reference gene primers. The assay was immunoSEQ multiplex PCR, and TCRdb's table has in-frame clones only and misses some. D and trimming come from the DNA, and the V and J calls and clone size come from that table. The data show fewer than 200,000 clones, with 80% to 90% seen just once and 3.6% held by the top ten.

The sequence derives from a woman between 45 and 65 years old in a cohort exposed to, infected with or recovered from COVID-19 (not recorded which). The chain couples TRBV5-1 to TRBJ2-5, with 8 bases lining up with TRBD2. Sequencing input: PBMCs or T cells enriched from blood (not recorded which). The CDR3 region has the DNA TGCGCCAGCAGCTTGGGGACGGGGGGGACCGTTGAGGCCCAGTACTTC. Translated: CASSLGTGGTVEAQYF.